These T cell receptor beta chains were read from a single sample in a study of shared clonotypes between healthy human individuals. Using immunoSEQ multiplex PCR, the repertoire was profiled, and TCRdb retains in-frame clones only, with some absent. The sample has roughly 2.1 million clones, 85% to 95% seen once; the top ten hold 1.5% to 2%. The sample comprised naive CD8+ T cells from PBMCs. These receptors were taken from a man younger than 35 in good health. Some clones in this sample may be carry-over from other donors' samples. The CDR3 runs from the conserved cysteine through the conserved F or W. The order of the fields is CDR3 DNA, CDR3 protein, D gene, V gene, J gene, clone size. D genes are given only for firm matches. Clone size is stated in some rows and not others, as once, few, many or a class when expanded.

CDR3 DNA: TGTGCCAGCAGTCTGCAGACAGTTGGCACTTCTGGGGCCAACGTCCTGACTTTC
CDR3 protein: CASSLQTVGTSGANVLTF
D gene: -
V gene: TRBV27
J gene: TRBJ2-6
clone size: -

CDR3 DNA: TGTGCCAGCAGCTCTAAACTGGGACTCTACGATGAAAAACTGTTTTTT
CDR3 protein: CASSSKLGLYDEKLFF
D gene: -
V gene: TRBV7-9
J gene: TRBJ1-4
clone size: -

CDR3 DNA: TGTGCCAGCAGCTCCTGGGTTGGGACAGGGGACGAAAAACTGTTTTTT
CDR3 protein: CASSSWVGTGDEKLFF
D gene: TRBD1
V gene: TRBV7-8
J gene: TRBJ1-4
clone size: -

CDR3 DNA: TGCAGCGTTCCCCGGGACAGGGATCACTCGTATGGCTACACCTTC
CDR3 protein: CSVPRDRDHSYGYTF
D gene: TRBD1
V gene: TRBV29-1
J gene: TRBJ1-2
clone size: -

CDR3 DNA: TGTGCCAGCAGCTGGGCGATGAACATGTACACAGATACGCAGTATTTT
CDR3 protein: CASSWAMNMYTDTQYF
D gene: -
V gene: TRBV11-2
J gene: TRBJ2-3
clone size: -

CDR3 DNA: TGTGCCAGCAGCTTAGGTTCAGGGAAAGAGACCCAGTACTTC
CDR3 protein: CASSLGSGKETQYF
D gene: -
V gene: TRBV7-9
J gene: TRBJ2-5
clone size: -

CDR3 DNA: TGCGCCTCAAGTGGGTCCCGGACAGGGTTCAGGGAGCAGTTCTTC
CDR3 protein: CASSGSRTGFREQFF
D gene: TRBD1
V gene: TRBV5-1
J gene: TRBJ2-1
clone size: -

CDR3 DNA: TGTGCCAGCTCACCGAATACAGGGGATGGCTACACCTTC
CDR3 protein: CASSPNTGDGYTF
D gene: TRBD1
V gene: TRBV18
J gene: TRBJ1-2
clone size: -

CDR3 DNA: TGTGCCAGCAGCTTGAGTAGGGGACCCGCCCGGAACGGGGAGCTGTTTTTT
CDR3 protein: CASSLSRGPARNGELFF
D gene: -
V gene: TRBV7-8
J gene: TRBJ2-2
clone size: -

CDR3 DNA: TGTGCCAGTAGTTGGGCTAGCGGGAGCTACGAGCAGTACTTC
CDR3 protein: CASSWASGSYEQYF
D gene: TRBD2
V gene: TRBV19
J gene: TRBJ2-7
clone size: -

CDR3 DNA: TGCAGCGTGGGACACCACGAGCAGTACTTC
CDR3 protein: CSVGHHEQYF
D gene: -
V gene: TRBV29-1
J gene: TRBJ2-7
clone size: -

CDR3 DNA: TGTGCCAGCAGTTTCTCCAGGGGCCACTACGAGCAGTACTTC
CDR3 protein: CASSFSRGHYEQYF
D gene: -
V gene: TRBV27
J gene: TRBJ2-7
clone size: -

CDR3 DNA: TGTGCCAGCAGCCCCGGACGGACCTACGAGCAGTACTTC
CDR3 protein: CASSPGRTYEQYF
D gene: -
V gene: TRBV7-8
J gene: TRBJ2-7
clone size: -

CDR3 DNA: TGTGCCAGTAGTGAGCTAACGGGGGCCAAAAACATTCAGTACTTC
CDR3 protein: CASSELTGAKNIQYF
D gene: -
V gene: TRBV19
J gene: TRBJ2-4
clone size: -

CDR3 DNA: TGTGCCAGCAGCCTCCGGGTAGCGGGAGCTGAGCAGTTCTTC
CDR3 protein: CASSLRVAGAEQFF
D gene: TRBD2
V gene: TRBV7-9
J gene: TRBJ2-1
clone size: -

CDR3 DNA: TGCGCCAGCACCAACACCGGGAACCAAGAGACCCAGTACTTC
CDR3 protein: CASTNTGNQETQYF
D gene: -
V gene: TRBV10-2
J gene: TRBJ2-5
clone size: -

CDR3 DNA: TGTGCCGGCGAGGCAGATACGCAGTATTTT
CDR3 protein: CAGEADTQYF
D gene: -
V gene: TRBV7-9
J gene: TRBJ2-3
clone size: once

CDR3 DNA: TGTGCCAGCAGCGAAGGGGGCAACTATGGCTACACCTTC
CDR3 protein: CASSEGGNYGYTF
D gene: TRBD1
V gene: TRBV2
J gene: TRBJ1-2
clone size: -

CDR3 DNA: TGTGCCAGCAGTTTTCGGGGGCCCCATCTAGCCAAAAACATTCAGTACTTC
CDR3 protein: CASSFRGPHLAKNIQYF
D gene: -
V gene: TRBV27
J gene: TRBJ2-4
clone size: few

CDR3 DNA: TGCGCCAGCAGCTTGGCGGCCGGGGAGACCCAGTACTTC
CDR3 protein: CASSLAAGETQYF
D gene: -
V gene: TRBV5-1
J gene: TRBJ2-5
clone size: -

CDR3 DNA: TGTGCCAGCAGCTTAGGGCTGGGGGCGGGATTGGCCGGGGAGCTGTTTTTT
CDR3 protein: CASSLGLGAGLAGELFF
D gene: -
V gene: TRBV7-8
J gene: TRBJ2-2
clone size: once

CDR3 DNA: TGTGCCAGCAGGTATGGGGTTGCGGAGACGGATCAGCCCCAGCATTTT
CDR3 protein: CASRYGVAETDQPQHF
D gene: -
V gene: TRBV19
J gene: TRBJ1-5
clone size: -

CDR3 DNA: TGTGCCAGCAGTGATTGGTCAGGTTGGGAAGAGACCCAGTACTTC
CDR3 protein: CASSDWSGWEETQYF
D gene: -
V gene: TRBV25-1
J gene: TRBJ2-5
clone size: -

CDR3 DNA: TGTGCCAGTAGTTACCGGCGTCGTCAAGATACGCAGTATTTT
CDR3 protein: CASSYRRRQDTQYF
D gene: -
V gene: TRBV19
J gene: TRBJ2-3
clone size: -

CDR3 DNA: TGCGCCAGCAGCTTGGGGGGACAGGAGAACACTGAAGCTTTCTTT
CDR3 protein: CASSLGGQENTEAFF
D gene: TRBD1
V gene: TRBV5-1
J gene: TRBJ1-1
clone size: -

CDR3 DNA: TGTGCCAGCAGCTTACTGACAGCCGGTTATGGCTACACCTTC
CDR3 protein: CASSLLTAGYGYTF
D gene: -
V gene: TRBV13
J gene: TRBJ1-2
clone size: -

CDR3 DNA: TGTGCCAGCAGCTTGAGATCCGGGACCGGGGAGCTGTTTTTT
CDR3 protein: CASSLRSGTGELFF
D gene: -
V gene: TRBV5-6
J gene: TRBJ2-2
clone size: -

CDR3 DNA: TGCGCCAGCAGCCAAGATGGGGGAGGGGCGCTGGAGCAGTACTTC
CDR3 protein: CASSQDGGGALEQYF
D gene: TRBD2
V gene: TRBV4-1
J gene: TRBJ2-7
clone size: -

CDR3 DNA: TGTGCCAGCAGTTTCGATTGGACCGAAAACATTCAGTACTTC
CDR3 protein: CASSFDWTENIQYF
D gene: -
V gene: TRBV28
J gene: TRBJ2-4
clone size: -

CDR3 DNA: TGTGCCAGTAGTTACAGGGTTACTGAAGCTTTCTTT
CDR3 protein: CASSYRVTEAFF
D gene: -
V gene: TRBV19
J gene: TRBJ1-1
clone size: -

CDR3 DNA: TGTGCCAGCAGTTTCTTGGGCCAGGTGGGGGCCAACGTCCTGACTTTC
CDR3 protein: CASSFLGQVGANVLTF
D gene: -
V gene: TRBV27
J gene: TRBJ2-6
clone size: -

CDR3 DNA: TGTGCCAGCAGCCCCAGGACTAGCGGGATCGGCGAGCAGTACTTC
CDR3 protein: CASSPRTSGIGEQYF
D gene: TRBD2
V gene: TRBV7-9
J gene: TRBJ2-7
clone size: -

CDR3 DNA: TGCGCCAGCAGCCCTGGGACAGGGAGGTACGAGCAGTACTTC
CDR3 protein: CASSPGTGRYEQYF
D gene: TRBD1
V gene: TRBV4-3
J gene: TRBJ2-7
clone size: few

CDR3 DNA: TGTGCCAGCAGCTCCCTAGGTCAGCCCCAGCATTTT
CDR3 protein: CASSSLGQPQHF
D gene: -
V gene: TRBV7-9
J gene: TRBJ1-5
clone size: -